Listed below are T cell receptor beta chains from one sample, sequenced in a study of blood T cell repertoires in COVID-19. Data came from immunoSEQ multiplex PCR; TCRdb stores just in-frame clones and leaves some out. The profile shows approximately 220,000 clones, 84% of them singletons. The sample consisted of PBMCs or T cells enriched from blood (not recorded which). The source is a middle-aged woman who had recovered from COVID-19. Each CDR3 is given with its conserved first and last residue. The D gene is left open where the match is weak. A row's size may be missing; if present it is once, few, many or a size class.

V gene	J gene	D gene	clone size	CDR3 protein	CDR3 DNA
TRBV7-9	TRBJ1-5	.	.	CASSTEANQPQHF	TGTGCCAGCAGCACGGAGGCAAATCAGCCCCAGCATTTT
TRBV27	TRBJ1-2	.	few	CASSLGGAEGYTF	TGTGCCAGCAGTTTAGGGGGGGCGGAAGGCTACACCTTC
TRBV2	TRBJ1-2	.	.	CASSERAYYGYTF	TGTGCCAGCAGTGAGAGGGCTTACTATGGCTACACCTTC
TRBV28	TRBJ2-5	TRBD2	.	CASSLRLAGRETQYF	TGTGCCAGCAGTTTAAGACTAGCGGGACGGGAGACCCAGTACTTC
TRBV28	TRBJ2-1	.	few	CASSLTLASGNEQFF	TGTGCCAGCAGTTTAACCCTAGCGTCTGGCAATGAGCAGTTCTTC
TRBV7-8	TRBJ1-2	.	.	CASSSPPIYGYTF	TGTGCCAGCAGCTCCCCCCCCATCTATGGCTACACCTTC
TRBV7-2	TRBJ2-5	TRBD1	.	CASSRRQGRGETQYF	TGTGCCAGCAGCCGCCGACAGGGGAGAGGGGAGACCCAGTACTTC
TRBV9	TRBJ1-1	.	.	CASSVGPVNTEAFF	TGTGCCAGCAGCGTAGGTCCGGTTAACACTGAAGCTTTCTTT
TRBV7-2	TRBJ1-5	.	.	CASSIQGETNQPQHF	TGTGCCAGCAGCATCCAGGGCGAGACCAATCAGCCCCAGCATTTT
TRBV28	TRBJ1-4	.	.	CASSLLTGKEKLFF	TGTGCCAGCAGTTTACTCACAGGGAAGGAAAAACTGTTTTTT
TRBV2	TRBJ2-3	.	once	CASSEASQWGDTQYF	TGTGCCAGCAGTGAAGCGTCCCAGTGGGGCGATACGCAGTATTTT
TRBV30	TRBJ1-1	.	.	CACSPGGLVKAFF	TGTGCCTGCAGCCCGGGGGGGCTGGTGAAAGCTTTCTTT
TRBV10-3	TRBJ2-1	TRBD2	.	CAISETTSGSNEQFF	TGTGCCATCAGTGAGACGACTAGCGGGAGTAATGAGCAGTTCTTC
TRBV9	TRBJ2-3	.	.	CASSQNLDRPTDTQYF	TGTGCCAGCAGCCAGAACCTAGACAGGCCCACAGATACGCAGTATTTT
TRBV4-1	TRBJ2-2	TRBD2	.	CASSQRAGGPDGELFF	TGCGCCAGCAGCCAAAGGGCGGGAGGGCCGGACGGGGAGCTGTTTTTT
TRBV28	TRBJ1-2	TRBD1	.	CASSLLTGVYGYTF	TGTGCCAGCAGTTTATTGACAGGGGTCTATGGCTACACCTTC
TRBV28	TRBJ1-2	.	.	CASSLAGAMYGYTF	TGTGCCAGCAGTTTAGCGGGGGCCATGTATGGCTACACCTTC
TRBV5-1	TRBJ2-2	.	.	CASSLMPTGDTGELFF	TGCGCCAGCAGCTTGATGCCCACAGGAGACACCGGGGAGCTGTTTTTT
TRBV3-1/TRBV3-2	TRBJ1-1	TRBD1	.	CASSYGTGGTNTEAFF	TGTGCCAGCAGCTACGGGACAGGGGGCACGAACACTGAAGCTTTCTTT
TRBV5-1	TRBJ1-1	.	.	CASRVTAGASEAFF	TGCGCCAGCAGGGTGACGGCAGGGGCAAGTGAAGCTTTCTTT
TRBV2	TRBJ2-3	TRBD2	.	CASSLAGVEDTQYF	TGTGCCAGCAGCCTAGCGGGAGTCGAAGATACGCAGTATTTT
TRBV9	TRBJ2-2	.	.	CASSVQGGNTGELFF	TGTGCCAGCAGCGTCCAAGGGGGGAACACCGGGGAGCTGTTTTTT
TRBV5-4	TRBJ2-5	TRBD2	.	CASSLQAGGKETQYF	TGTGCCAGCAGCTTGCAAGCGGGGGGGAAAGAGACCCAGTACTTC
TRBV7-2	TRBJ2-3	.	few	CASSLNGGGAPYTQYF	TGTGCCAGCAGCTTAAACGGCGGAGGCGCGCCATATACGCAGTATTTT
TRBV30	TRBJ1-1	.	.	CAWSVVAPSMNTEAFF	TGTGCCTGGAGTGTAGTGGCCCCATCCATGAACACTGAAGCTTTCTTT
TRBV5-1	TRBJ2-1	TRBD2	.	CASTGRVAGGVGEQFF	TGCGCCAGCACGGGGAGAGTAGCGGGAGGGGTAGGTGAGCAGTTCTTC
TRBV10-3	TRBJ2-1	TRBD2	.	CATNDPGLALNEQFF	TGTGCCACGAACGACCCGGGACTAGCGTTGAATGAGCAGTTCTTC
TRBV7-2	TRBJ1-2	.	.	CASSLAGSNYGYTF	TGTGCCAGCAGCTTAGCGGGCAGTAACTATGGCTACACCTTC
TRBV18	TRBJ1-5	TRBD1	.	CASSPVGVTGQGPPQHF	TGTGCCAGCTCACCAGTGGGGGTTACCGGACAGGGGCCGCCCCAGCATTTT
TRBV2	TRBJ2-3	TRBD1	.	CATKQGAVADTQYF	TGTGCCACCAAACAGGGGGCGGTCGCAGATACGCAGTATTTT
TRBV11-2	TRBJ1-5	.	.	CASSKAGQINQPQHF	TGTGCCAGCAGCAAGGCGGGGCAGATCAATCAGCCCCAGCATTTT
TRBV19	TRBJ1-2	.	.	CASSIKDRNYGYTF	TGTGCCAGTAGTATAAAAGACAGAAACTATGGCTACACCTTC
TRBV6-5	TRBJ2-7	TRBD2	.	CASRRIAGGLPEQYF	TGTGCCAGCAGGAGAATAGCGGGAGGGCTCCCCGAGCAGTACTTC
TRBV10-3	TRBJ1-1	.	.	CAISEGGGYGTEAFF	TGTGCCATCAGTGAGGGGGGAGGGTACGGCACTGAAGCTTTCTTT
TRBV7-2	TRBJ2-7	.	once	CASSLAVRGSYEQYF	TGTGCCAGCAGCTTAGCGGTTCGGGGATCCTACGAGCAGTACTTC
TRBV24-1	TRBJ2-1	TRBD2	.	CATSDPAGGRNEQFF	TGTGCCACCAGTGATCCAGCGGGAGGGCGCAATGAGCAGTTCTTC
TRBV30	TRBJ2-3	.	.	CAWRDPTLTDTQYF	TGTGCCTGGAGAGACCCGACACTCACAGATACGCAGTATTTT
TRBV28	TRBJ2-7	TRBD1	.	CASSPGGLGPYEQYF	TGTGCCAGCAGTCCAGGGGGCCTAGGCCCCTACGAGCAGTACTTC
TRBV7-6	TRBJ1-3	TRBD1	.	CASSRDRVSGNTIYF	TGTGCCAGCAGCAGGGACAGGGTCTCTGGAAACACCATATATTTT
TRBV28	TRBJ2-6	TRBD1	.	CASSSGTAGANVLTF	TGTGCCAGCAGTTCAGGGACAGCTGGGGCCAACGTCCTGACTTTC
TRBV5-4	TRBJ1-4	.	.	CASSLRGDEKLFF	TGTGCCAGCAGCTTGCGGGGAGATGAAAAACTGTTTTTT
TRBV7-3	TRBJ2-1	.	.	CASSPGSPPLGSYNEQFF	TGTGCCAGCAGCCCAGGGTCCCCCCCATTGGGCTCCTACAATGAGCAGTTCTTC
TRBV3-1/TRBV3-2	TRBJ2-1	TRBD2	.	CASSPTSGKLDEQFF	TGTGCCAGCAGCCCGACTAGCGGGAAACTCGATGAGCAGTTCTTC
TRBV18	TRBJ2-2	TRBD1	.	CASSPTTGTGKTGELFF	TGTGCCAGCTCACCAACAACCGGGACAGGGAAGACCGGGGAGCTGTTTTTT
TRBV12-3/TRBV12-4	TRBJ1-5	.	.	CASRRDRQPQHF	TGTGCCAGCAGACGAGACAGACAGCCCCAGCATTTT
TRBV5-1	TRBJ1-1	.	.	CASSYQGPHTEAFF	TGCGCCAGCAGCTATCAGGGGCCCCACACTGAAGCTTTCTTT
TRBV4-3	TRBJ2-1	.	.	CASSPGPGGKRDEQFF	TGCGCCAGCAGTCCGGGTCCTGGCGGGAAAAGGGATGAGCAGTTCTTC
TRBV7-2	TRBJ1-2	.	.	CASSKDRSGGGYTF	TGTGCCAGCAGCAAAGACAGGAGTGGTGGTGGCTACACCTTC
TRBV4-1	TRBJ1-4	.	.	CASSRTVNEKLFF	TGCGCCAGCAGTCGGACAGTTAATGAAAAACTGTTTTTT
TRBV7-9	TRBJ2-5	TRBD2	.	CASSLALAGEETQYF	TGTGCCAGCAGCTTAGCCCTAGCGGGAGAAGAGACCCAGTACTTC
TRBV23-1	TRBJ2-3	TRBD2	.	CASSQSRGLAGLNTQYF	TGCGCCAGCAGTCAATCGAGAGGTCTAGCGGGATTAAATACGCAGTATTTT
TRBV21-1	TRBJ1-1	.	.	CASSNRYTEAFF	TGTGCCAGCAGCAACAGGTACACTGAAGCTTTCTTT
TRBV24-1	TRBJ1-2	.	.	CATSDGGTGKGYTF	TGTGCCACCAGTGATGGCGGGACCGGCAAAGGCTACACCTTC